The sequence of this T cell receptor (beta chain) was determined in a study of T-cell memory formation after mild COVID-19. Only a few counts were recorded for this clonotype. The antigen is not known. TCRdb re-called the 5' RACE reads with MiXCR, one entry per CDR3 protein. The table shows about 400,000 distinct CDR3 sequences, with more than 20% occurring only once. Regarding the study as a whole: Pre-infection memory harbored some responding clones, suggesting cross-reactive memory joined.

This CDR3 has 13 amino acids. The V gene's germline CDR1 is SNHLY and CDR2 FYNNEI. Trimming shortened V by 8 bases and J by 0 bases, and 7 bases separated the two germline ends. The receptor was derived from an adult woman who had mild COVID-19 (a few samples of this study predate the infection). Cell type and time point are not known. The chain is built from TRBV2 and TRBJ2-2, with a possible D match to TRBD1 (5 bases). The sequencing sample was made of PBMCs or a T cell subset sorted from them (not recorded which). The CDR3 DNA is TGTGCCAGCGGGGCAACGAACACCGGGGAGCTGTTTTTT. As protein: CASGATNTGELFF. Supplemented by reference TRBV2 and TRBJ2-2, the full variable domain reads EPEVTQTPSHQVTQMGQEVILRCVPISNHLYFYWYRQILGQKVEFLVSFYNNEISEKSEIFDDQFSVERPDGSNFTLKIRSTKLEDSAMYFCASGATNTGELFFGEGSRLTVL.